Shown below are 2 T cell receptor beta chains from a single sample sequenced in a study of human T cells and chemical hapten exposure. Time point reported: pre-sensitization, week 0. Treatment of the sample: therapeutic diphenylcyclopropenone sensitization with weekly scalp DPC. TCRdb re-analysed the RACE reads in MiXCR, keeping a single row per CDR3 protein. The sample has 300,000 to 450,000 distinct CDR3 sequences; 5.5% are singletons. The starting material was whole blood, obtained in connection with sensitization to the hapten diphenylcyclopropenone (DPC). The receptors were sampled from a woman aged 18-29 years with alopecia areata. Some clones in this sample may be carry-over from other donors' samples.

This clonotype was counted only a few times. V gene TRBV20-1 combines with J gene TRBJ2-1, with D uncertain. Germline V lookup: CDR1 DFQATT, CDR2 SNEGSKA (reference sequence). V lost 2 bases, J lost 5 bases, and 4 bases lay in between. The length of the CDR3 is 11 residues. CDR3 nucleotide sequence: TGCAGTGCTAGAATTCACAATGAGCAGTTCTTC. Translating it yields CSARIHNEQFF.

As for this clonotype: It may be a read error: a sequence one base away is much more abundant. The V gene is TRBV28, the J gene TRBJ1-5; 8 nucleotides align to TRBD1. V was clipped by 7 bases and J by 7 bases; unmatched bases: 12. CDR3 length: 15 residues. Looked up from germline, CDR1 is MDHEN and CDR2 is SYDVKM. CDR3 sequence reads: CASTILDRVGQPQHF. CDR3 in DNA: TGTGCCAGCACCATTCTGGACAGGGTGGGCCAGCCCCAGCATTTT.